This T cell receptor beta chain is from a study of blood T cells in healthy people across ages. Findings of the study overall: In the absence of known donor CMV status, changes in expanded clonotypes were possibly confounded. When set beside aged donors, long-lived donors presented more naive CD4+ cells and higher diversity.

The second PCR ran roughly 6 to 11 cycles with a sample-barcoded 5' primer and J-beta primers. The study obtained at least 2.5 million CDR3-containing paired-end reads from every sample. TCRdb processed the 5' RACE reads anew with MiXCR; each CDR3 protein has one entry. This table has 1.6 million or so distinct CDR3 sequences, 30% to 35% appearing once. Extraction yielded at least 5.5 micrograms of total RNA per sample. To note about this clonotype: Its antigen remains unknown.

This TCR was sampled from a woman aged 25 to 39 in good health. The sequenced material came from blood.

CDR3 DNA sequence: TGTGCCAGCAGGGGGGGAGGGGCCACACAGCATTTT. Its translation is CASRGGGATQHF. The gene calls are TRBV27 and TRBJ1-5, with a weak D call TRBD1 (5 bases). Germline CDR1 and CDR2: MNHEY and SMNVEV (reference sequence). The germline V and J ends were trimmed by 6 bases and 13 bases, with 16 bases remaining between them. The CDR3 loop spans 12 amino acids.